This T cell receptor (beta chain) was obtained from a study of CD8 T cells in Susac syndrome (dated by TCRdb to about 2019). With regard to the full study: Repertoire sequencing was used to test whether CD8+ T cell activation and differentiation in Susac syndrome was antigen driven. The study compared CD8+ T cell repertoire clonality among 12 healthy donors, about 14 Susac syndrome patients and around 16 multiple sclerosis patients. Overall study outcomes, separate from this receptor: The TCR sequencing and HLA analysis was acknowledged to have included a relatively small number of individuals.

RNA was extracted using the RNeasy kit, and roughly 0.45 to 1 microgram was reverse transcribed with random hexamers. The immunoSEQ multiplex PCR assay, which covers 54 Vbeta and 13 Jbeta segments, was used to amplify TCR beta CDR3 regions. PCR amplification bias was corrected using a synthetic template baseline for primer optimization and computational correction. The original pipeline was this. Reads were annotated to V, D and J genes according to IMGT and were analyzed with immunoSEQ Analyzer, with only productive sequences retained. Clonality was calculated as one minus the Shannon entropy normalized by log2 of the number of productive unique sequences. For each patient and control, public and private clones were evaluated within the 100 most prevalent clones. Susac-specific clones were defined as absent from healthy and MS cohorts, 800 to 1,200 published viral clones and other ImmuneACCESS disease sequences. TCRdb took the public reads, trimmed them with fastp at Q25, ran MiXCR for clone calling and kept in-frame beta chains. A single entry per CDR3 protein holds the most common genes and DNA from its merged rows. None of the V and J calls come from the authors' own analysis; TCRdb made them. Counted in this sample were about 280,000 distinct CDR3 sequences; 85% of them appeared once. The ten largest clones represent approximately 0.11% of the sample.

Peripheral blood CD8+ and CD4+ T cells from healthy donors, Susac syndrome patients and multiple sclerosis patients were profiled by high-throughput TCR beta sequencing. The multiple sclerosis controls were treatment-naive patients who had stable or active relapsing-remitting disease and met the revised McDonald criteria. Bulk CD8+ and CD4+ T cells were purified by magnetic negative isolation, whereas CD8+ TEMRA cells were enriched by FACS. Blood was drawn into EDTA tubes, processed within 24 hours, and PBMCs were isolated by density gradient centrifugation. PBMCs intended for TCR sequencing were cryopreserved in liquid nitrogen and thawed later in a water bath at 37 degrees C. A purity of at least 90% was achieved for sorted or isolated CD4+, CD8+ and CD8+ TEMRA cells. Regarding this clonotype: What this receptor recognizes is not known. Nothing much larger sits one base from this clone, and base qualities are not available.

Reading the germline V gene gives CDR1 ENHRY and CDR2 SYGVKD. The CDR3 spans 13 residues, from the cysteine through the phenylalanine. Of all the DNA, just the CDR3 is kept, 39 bases in frame from base 1. Trimming removed 8 bases from V and 4 bases from J, leaving 14 bases between the germline ends. The sequence came from a human donor with multiple sclerosis. This chain joins TRBV10-3 to TRBJ1-2; no D gene call is confident. The source material was CD8+ T cells from PBMCs. At the DNA level, the sequence is TGTGCCATCCTCCAGGCCCAAAGCTATGGCTACACCTTC. Its amino acids are CAILQAQSYGYTF.